The 8 T cell receptor beta chains below all came from one sample that was sequenced in a study of blood T cell repertoires in COVID-19. Sequenced by immunoSEQ multiplex PCR; TCRdb stores in-frame clones only, minus some. The table lists about 260,000 clones, around 80% of them singletons, with approximately 1.9% in the top ten. Sequencing input: peripheral blood. These receptors came from a woman older than 75 with acute or convalescent COVID-19.

The chain combines TRBV6-2 or TRBV6-3 with TRBJ1-5; TRBD1 matches at 8 bases. The V and J ends lost 4 bases and 6 bases, in that order; junction bases with no gene match: 5. Germline V gives CDR1 MNHEY, CDR2 SVGEGT. The CDR3 is 14 amino acids. The CDR3 spells CASSFVTGGQPQHF. As DNA, the CDR3 is TGTGCCAGCAGTTTTGTAACAGGGGGTCAGCCCCAGCATTTT.

The CDR3 spells CASSFVSSGIETQYF. The CDR3, as DNA: TGTGCCAGCAGTTTTGTGTCCAGCGGGATTGAGACCCAGTACTTC. The chain recombines TRBV27 with TRBJ2-5; TRBD2 aligns across 7 bases. This CDR3 has 15 residues. The ends lost 3 bases at V and 5 bases at J; junction bases unmatched: 9. CDR1 and CDR2 from the germline V gene are MNHEY and SMNVEV (reference sequence).

The chain has TRBV29-1 and TRBJ1-3; possible D gene TRBD1, 6 bases. The ends were cut back, 4 bases at V and 3 bases at J, with 13 bases in the middle. This CDR3 comprises 14 residues. Germline V gene data show CDR1 as SQVTM and CDR2 as ANQGSEA. The CDR3 sequence is CSVGQGTGGNTIYF. CDR3 in DNA: TGCAGCGTTGGGCAGGGGACGGGTGGAAACACCATATATTTT.

This chain uses TRBV19 with TRBJ1-4, with a possible D match to TRBD1 (6 bases). CDR3 size: 15 residues. Trimming removed 3 bases from V and 8 bases from J, with 16 bases in between. Looked up from germline, CDR1 is LNHDA and CDR2 is SQIVND (reference sequence). The CDR3: CASSIQGLNEEKLFF. Written as DNA, the CDR3 is TGTGCCAGTAGTATCCAGGGGCTGAATGAGGAAAAACTGTTTTTT.

J is TRBJ2-7 and V is TRBV27; 8 nucleotides align to TRBD1. The CDR3 runs to 15 residues. The V segment lost 7 bases and the J segment 5 bases; nucleotides outside the gene matches: 13. Looked up from germline, CDR1 is MNHEY and CDR2 is SMNVEV (reference sequence). The CDR3 region has the DNA TGTGCCAGCACCAACAGAGGGGCAGGGGGCCACGAGCAGTACTTC. Protein: CASTNRGAGGHEQYF.

The chain joins TRBV7-3 to TRBJ2-1; 7 bases fit TRBD1. With 4 bases clipped from V and 6 bases from J, the junction kept 6 bases outside the gene matches. CDR1 is SGHTA, CDR2 FQGTGA, per germline. The CDR3 covers 14 residues. CDR3 loop: CASSSVDRANEQFF. CDR3 DNA sequence: TGTGCCAGCAGCTCGGTCGACAGGGCCAATGAGCAGTTCTTC.

CDR3 residues: CASTPGDRNYGYTF. In DNA, the CDR3 is TGTGCCAGCACCCCTGGGGACAGGAACTATGGCTACACCTTC. This rearrangement joins TRBV28 to TRBJ1-2; TRBD1 matches 8 bases. The germline CDR1 and CDR2 sequences are MDHEN and SYDVKM. Unmatched junction bases numbered 6, after V lost 7 bases and J lost 2 bases. The CDR3 length is 14 residues.

This clone has a handful of counts. V is TRBV11-1 and J is TRBJ2-1, with 7 bases matching TRBD1. The CDR3 loop spans 15 amino acids. Germline-derived CDR1 and CDR2 are SGHAT and FQDESV (reference sequence). Trimming removed 1 base from V and 10 bases from J; junction bases left unmatched: 10. The CDR3 region has the DNA TGTGCCAGCAGCTTAGGACAGGGCCTCCGAGTCGAGCAGTTCTTC. This sequence encodes CASSLGQGLRVEQFF.